This TCR beta chain is drawn from a study of blood T cell repertoires in COVID-19. The CDR3 has 13 residues. Germline lookup yields CDR1 MNHEY and CDR2 SMNVEV (reference sequence). Deletions cut 5 bases from V and 4 bases from J, with 11 bases between. The table came from immunoSEQ multiplex PCR; TCRdb's copy has only in-frame clones and leaves some out. The data show 220,000 or so clones, more than 85% seen once. This sequence joins TRBV27 and TRBJ1-1; D is undetermined. The sequence was obtained from a man aged 55 to 70 with COVID-19, enrolled during active disease. The sequenced material came from peripheral blood. For the CDR3, the DNA is TGTGCCAGCAGTCCCCGGGGTAGCACTGAAGCTTTCTTT. Amino acids: CASSPRGSTEAFF.